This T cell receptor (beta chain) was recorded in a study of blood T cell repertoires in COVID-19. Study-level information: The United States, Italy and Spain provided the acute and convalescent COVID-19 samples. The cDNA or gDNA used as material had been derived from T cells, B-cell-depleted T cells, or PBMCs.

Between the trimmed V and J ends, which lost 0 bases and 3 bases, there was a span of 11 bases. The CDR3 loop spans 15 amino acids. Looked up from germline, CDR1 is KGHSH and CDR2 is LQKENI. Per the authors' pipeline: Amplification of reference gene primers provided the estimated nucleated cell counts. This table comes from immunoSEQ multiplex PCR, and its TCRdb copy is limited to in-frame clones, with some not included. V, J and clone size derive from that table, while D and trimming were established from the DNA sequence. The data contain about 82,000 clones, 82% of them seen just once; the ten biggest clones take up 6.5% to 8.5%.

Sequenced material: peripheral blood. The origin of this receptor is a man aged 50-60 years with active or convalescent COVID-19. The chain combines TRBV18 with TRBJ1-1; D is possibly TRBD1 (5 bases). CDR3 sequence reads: CASSPPGRGDTEAFF. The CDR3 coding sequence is TGTGCCAGCTCACCACCGGGGAGGGGAGACACTGAAGCTTTCTTT.